This T cell receptor (beta chain) was obtained from a study of early T cells in non-severe SARS-CoV-2 infection. The overall study: The sequenced material was bulk RNA from unsorted whole blood, and its chains were unpaired. Findings and limits, study-wide: Lookups in VDJdb leaned toward anti-spike CD8 responses and missed private and CD4 specificities.

Unique molecular identifiers were attached to individual cDNA molecules. TCRdb fed the 5' RACE reads into MiXCR, producing one record per CDR3 protein. The sample records about 87,000 distinct CDR3 sequences, less than 15% being singletons. The table lists this clonotype with a few counts. Its target is not known. CDR3 length equals 16 residues. Germline lookup yields CDR1 MRHNA and CDR2 SNTAGT. This TCR derives from an adult who was a healthcare worker with PCR-confirmed SARS-CoV-2 infection or an uninfected control (not recorded which). The chain couples TRBV6-4 to TRBJ2-3; the match to TRBD2 covers 7 bases. Sequenced input: whole blood. This chain's CDR3 is CVGDYKTPEGTDTQYF. The DNA for the CDR3 is TGTGTGGGGGACTACAAGACCCCCGAGGGCACAGATACGCAGTATTTT.